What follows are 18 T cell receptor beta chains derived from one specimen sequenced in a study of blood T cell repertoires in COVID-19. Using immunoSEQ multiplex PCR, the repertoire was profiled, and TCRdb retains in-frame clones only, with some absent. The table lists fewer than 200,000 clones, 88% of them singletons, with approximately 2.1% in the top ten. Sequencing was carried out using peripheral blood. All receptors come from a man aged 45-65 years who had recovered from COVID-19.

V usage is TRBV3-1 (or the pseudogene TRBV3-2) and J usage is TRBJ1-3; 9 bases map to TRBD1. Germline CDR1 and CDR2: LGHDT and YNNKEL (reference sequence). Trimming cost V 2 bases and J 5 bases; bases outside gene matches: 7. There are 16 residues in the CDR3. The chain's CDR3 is CASSQQGQGDRNTIYF. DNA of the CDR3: TGTGCCAGCAGCCAACAGGGACAGGGAGATCGAAACACCATATATTTT.

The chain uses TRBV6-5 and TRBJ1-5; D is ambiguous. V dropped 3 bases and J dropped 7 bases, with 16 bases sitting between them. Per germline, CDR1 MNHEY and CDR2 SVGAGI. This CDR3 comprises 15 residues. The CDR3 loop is CASSYIGREDQPQHF. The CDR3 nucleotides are TGTGCCAGCAGTTATATAGGGAGGGAGGACCAGCCCCAGCATTTT.

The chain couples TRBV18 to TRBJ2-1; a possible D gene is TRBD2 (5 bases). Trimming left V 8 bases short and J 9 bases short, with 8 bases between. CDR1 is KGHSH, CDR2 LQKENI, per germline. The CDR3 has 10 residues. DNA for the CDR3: TGTGCCAGCCGAGGACTTGAGCAGTTCTTC. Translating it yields CASRGLEQFF.

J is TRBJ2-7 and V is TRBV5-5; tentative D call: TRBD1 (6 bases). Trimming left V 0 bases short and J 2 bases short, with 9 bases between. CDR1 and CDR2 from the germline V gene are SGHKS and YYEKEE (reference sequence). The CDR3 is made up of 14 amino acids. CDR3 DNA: TGTGCCAGCAGCTTGGACCAGGGGACCTACGAGCAGTACTTC. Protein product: CASSLDQGTYEQYF. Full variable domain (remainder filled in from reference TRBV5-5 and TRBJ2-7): DAGVTQSPTHLIKTRGQQVTLRCSPISGHKSVSWYQQVLGQGPQFIFQYYEKEERGRGNFPDRFSARQFPNYSSELNVNALLLGDSALYLCASSLDQGTYEQYFGPGTRLTVT.

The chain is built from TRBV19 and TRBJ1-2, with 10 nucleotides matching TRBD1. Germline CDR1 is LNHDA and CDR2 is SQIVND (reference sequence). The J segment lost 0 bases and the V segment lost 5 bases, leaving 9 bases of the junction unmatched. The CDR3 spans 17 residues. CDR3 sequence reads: CASSPTGTGASNYGYTF. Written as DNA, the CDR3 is TGTGCCAGTAGTCCAACCGGGACAGGGGCCTCTAACTATGGCTACACCTTC. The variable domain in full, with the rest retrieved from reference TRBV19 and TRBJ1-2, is DGGITQSPKYLFRKEGQNVTLSCEQNLNHDAMYWYRQDPGQGLRLIYYSQIVNDFQKGDIAEGYSVSREKKESFPLTVTSAQKNPTAFYLCASSPTGTGASNYGYTFGSGTRLTVV.

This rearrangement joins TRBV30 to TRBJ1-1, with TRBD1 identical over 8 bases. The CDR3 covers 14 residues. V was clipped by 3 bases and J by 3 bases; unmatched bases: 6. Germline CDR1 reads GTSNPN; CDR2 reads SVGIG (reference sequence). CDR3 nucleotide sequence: TGTGCCTGGAGCCCTGACAGGGGTTACACTGAAGCTTTCTTT. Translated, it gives CAWSPDRGYTEAFF.

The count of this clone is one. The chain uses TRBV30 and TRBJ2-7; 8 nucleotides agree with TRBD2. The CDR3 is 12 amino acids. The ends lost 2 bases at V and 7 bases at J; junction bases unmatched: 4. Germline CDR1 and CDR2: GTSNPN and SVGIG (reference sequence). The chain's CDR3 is CAWSRGGGEQYF. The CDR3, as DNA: TGTGCCTGGAGTCGGGGGGGCGGTGAGCAGTACTTC.

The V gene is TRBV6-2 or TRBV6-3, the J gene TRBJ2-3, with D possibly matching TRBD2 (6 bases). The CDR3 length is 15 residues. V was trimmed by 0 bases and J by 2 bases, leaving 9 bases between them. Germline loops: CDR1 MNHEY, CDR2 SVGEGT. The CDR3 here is CASSYSRGTTDTQYF. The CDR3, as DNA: TGTGCCAGCAGTTACTCTCGGGGGACCACAGATACGCAGTATTTT.

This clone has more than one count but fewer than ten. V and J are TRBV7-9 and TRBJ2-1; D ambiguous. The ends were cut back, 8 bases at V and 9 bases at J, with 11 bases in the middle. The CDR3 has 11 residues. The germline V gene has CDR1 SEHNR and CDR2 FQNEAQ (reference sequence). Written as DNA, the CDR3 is TGTGCCAGCGGCGGAGACGGTGAGCAGTTCTTC. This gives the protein CASGGDGEQFF.

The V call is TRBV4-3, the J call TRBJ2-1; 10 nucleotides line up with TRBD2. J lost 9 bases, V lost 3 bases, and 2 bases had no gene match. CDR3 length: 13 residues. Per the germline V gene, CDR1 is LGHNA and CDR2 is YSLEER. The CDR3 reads CASSHEREGEQFF. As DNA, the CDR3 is TGCGCCAGCAGCCATGAGCGGGAGGGTGAGCAGTTCTTC.

The CDR3 coding sequence is TGTGCCAGCTCCTCACAGGGTTGCCTAGCGGGAATGTGTACGCAGTATTTT. Its translation is CASSSQGCLAGMCTQYF. The V gene is TRBV18, the J gene TRBJ2-3, with TRBD2 matching over 9 bases. This CDR3 comprises 17 residues. V dropped 6 bases and J dropped 8; count of bases not matched to a gene: 18. CDR1 and CDR2 (germline): KGHSH, LQKENI.

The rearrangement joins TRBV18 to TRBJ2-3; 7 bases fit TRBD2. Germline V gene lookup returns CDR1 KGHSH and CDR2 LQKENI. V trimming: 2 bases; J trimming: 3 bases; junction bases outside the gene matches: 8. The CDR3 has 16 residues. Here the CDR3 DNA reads TGTGCCAGCTCACCATATGAGCGGGGAGTGACAGATACGCAGTATTTT. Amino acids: CASSPYERGVTDTQYF.

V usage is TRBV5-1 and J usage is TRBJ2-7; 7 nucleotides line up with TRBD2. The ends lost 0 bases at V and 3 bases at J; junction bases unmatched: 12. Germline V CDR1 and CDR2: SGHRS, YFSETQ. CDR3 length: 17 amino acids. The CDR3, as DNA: TGCGCCAGCAGCTTGGTGGGGGGGGTACCGTTAGGCTACGAGCAGTACTTC. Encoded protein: CASSLVGGVPLGYEQYF.

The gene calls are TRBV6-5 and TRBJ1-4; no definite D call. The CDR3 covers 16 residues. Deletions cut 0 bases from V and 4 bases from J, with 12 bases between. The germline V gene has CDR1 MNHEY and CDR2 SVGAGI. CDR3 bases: TGTGCCAGCAGTTACTCGCCTTTGGAGGGTAATGAAAAACTGTTTTTT. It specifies CASSYSPLEGNEKLFF.

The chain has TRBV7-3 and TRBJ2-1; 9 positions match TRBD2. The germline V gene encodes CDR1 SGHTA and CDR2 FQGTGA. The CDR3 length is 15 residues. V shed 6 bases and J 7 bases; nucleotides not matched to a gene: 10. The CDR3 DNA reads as TGTGCCAGCAGGGGGGGTAGCGGGAGCGGGAATGAGCAGTTCTTC. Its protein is CASRGGSGSGNEQFF.

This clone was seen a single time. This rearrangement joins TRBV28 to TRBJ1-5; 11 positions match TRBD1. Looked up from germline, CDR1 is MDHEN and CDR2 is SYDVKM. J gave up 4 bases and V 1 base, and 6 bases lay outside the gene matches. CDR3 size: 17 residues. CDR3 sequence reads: CASSLFRTGGFNQPQHF. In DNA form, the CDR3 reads TGTGCCAGCAGTTTATTTAGGACAGGGGGCTTTAATCAGCCCCAGCATTTT.

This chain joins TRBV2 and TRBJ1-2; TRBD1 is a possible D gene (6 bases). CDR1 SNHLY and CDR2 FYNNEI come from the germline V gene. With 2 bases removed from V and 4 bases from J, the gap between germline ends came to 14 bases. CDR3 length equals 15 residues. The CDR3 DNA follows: TGTGCCAGCAGTGAAAGCTGGACAGCGACCTATGGCTACACCTTC. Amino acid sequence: CASSESWTATYGYTF.

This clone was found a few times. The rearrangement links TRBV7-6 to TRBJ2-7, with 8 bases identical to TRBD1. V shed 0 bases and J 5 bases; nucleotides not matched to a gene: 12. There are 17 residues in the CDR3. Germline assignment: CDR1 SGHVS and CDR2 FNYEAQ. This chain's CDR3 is CASSLALYGQGNDEQYF. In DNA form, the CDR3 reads TGTGCCAGCAGCTTAGCGCTTTACGGACAGGGCAACGACGAGCAGTACTTC.